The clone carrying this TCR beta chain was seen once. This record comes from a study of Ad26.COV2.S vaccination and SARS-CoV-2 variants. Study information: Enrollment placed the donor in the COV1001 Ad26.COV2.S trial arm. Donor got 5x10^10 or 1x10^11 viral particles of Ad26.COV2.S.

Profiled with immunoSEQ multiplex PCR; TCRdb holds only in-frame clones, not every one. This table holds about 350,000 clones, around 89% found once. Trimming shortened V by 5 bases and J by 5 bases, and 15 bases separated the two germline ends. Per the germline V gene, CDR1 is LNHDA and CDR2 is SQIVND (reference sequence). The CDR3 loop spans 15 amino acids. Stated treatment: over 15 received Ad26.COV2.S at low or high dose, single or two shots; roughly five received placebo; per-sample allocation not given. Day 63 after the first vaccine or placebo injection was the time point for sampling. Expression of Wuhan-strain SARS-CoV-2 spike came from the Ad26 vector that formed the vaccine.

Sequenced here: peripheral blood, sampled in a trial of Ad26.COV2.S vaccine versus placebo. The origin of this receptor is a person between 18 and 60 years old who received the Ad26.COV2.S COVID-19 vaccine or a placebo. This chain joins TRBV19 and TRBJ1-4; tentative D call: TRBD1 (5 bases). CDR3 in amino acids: CASSLRQGVNEKLFF. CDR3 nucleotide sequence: TGTGCCAGTAGTTTACGGCAGGGCGTAAATGAAAAACTGTTTTTT.